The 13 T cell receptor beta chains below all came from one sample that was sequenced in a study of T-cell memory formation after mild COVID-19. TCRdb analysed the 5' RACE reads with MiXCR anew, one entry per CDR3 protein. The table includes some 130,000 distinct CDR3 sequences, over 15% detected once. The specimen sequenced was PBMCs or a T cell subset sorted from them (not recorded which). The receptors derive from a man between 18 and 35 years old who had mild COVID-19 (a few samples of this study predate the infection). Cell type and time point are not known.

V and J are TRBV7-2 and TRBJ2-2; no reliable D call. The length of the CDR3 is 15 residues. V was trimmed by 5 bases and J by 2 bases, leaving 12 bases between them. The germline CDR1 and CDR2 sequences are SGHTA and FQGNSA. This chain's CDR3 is CASSNRRSNTGELFF. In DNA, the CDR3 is TGTGCCAGCAGCAATAGGCGGAGTAACACCGGGGAGCTGTTTTTT.

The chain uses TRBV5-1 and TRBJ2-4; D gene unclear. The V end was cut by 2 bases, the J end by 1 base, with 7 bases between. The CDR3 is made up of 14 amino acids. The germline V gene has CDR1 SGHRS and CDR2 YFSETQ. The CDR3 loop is CASSLGSAKNIQYF. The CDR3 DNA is TGCGCCAGCAGCTTAGGGTCCGCCAAAAACATTCAGTACTTC.

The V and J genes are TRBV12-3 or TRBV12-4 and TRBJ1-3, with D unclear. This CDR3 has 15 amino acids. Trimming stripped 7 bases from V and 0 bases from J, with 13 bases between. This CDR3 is CASNAVGISGNTIYF. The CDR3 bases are TGTGCCAGCAACGCAGTGGGTATCTCTGGAAACACCATATATTTT.

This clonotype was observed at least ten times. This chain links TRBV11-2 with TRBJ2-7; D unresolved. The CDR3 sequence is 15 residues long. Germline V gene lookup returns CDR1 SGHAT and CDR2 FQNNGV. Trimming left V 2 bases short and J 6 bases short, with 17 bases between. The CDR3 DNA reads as TGTGCCAGCAGCTTATCAGGAAGCCCAACGACCGAGCAGTACTTC. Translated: CASSLSGSPTTEQYF.

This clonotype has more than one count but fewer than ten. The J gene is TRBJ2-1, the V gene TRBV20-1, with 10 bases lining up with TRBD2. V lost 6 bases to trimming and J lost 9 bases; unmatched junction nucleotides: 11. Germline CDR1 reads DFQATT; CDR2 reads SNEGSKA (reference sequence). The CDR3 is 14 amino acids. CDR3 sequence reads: CSADIAGGSGEQFF. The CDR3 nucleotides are TGCAGTGCCGACATAGCGGGGGGATCGGGTGAGCAGTTCTTC.

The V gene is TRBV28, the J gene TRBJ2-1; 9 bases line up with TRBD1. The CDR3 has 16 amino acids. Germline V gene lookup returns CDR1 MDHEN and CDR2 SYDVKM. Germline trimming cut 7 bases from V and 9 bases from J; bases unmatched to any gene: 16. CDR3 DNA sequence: TGTGCCAGCAACACCCTCGGGACAGGGTCTGCGGGTGAGCAGTTCTTC. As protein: CASNTLGTGSAGEQFF.

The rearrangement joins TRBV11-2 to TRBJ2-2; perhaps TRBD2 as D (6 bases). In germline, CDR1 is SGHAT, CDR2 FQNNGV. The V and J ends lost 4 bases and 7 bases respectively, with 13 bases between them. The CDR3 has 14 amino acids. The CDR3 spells CASSSRGGIGELFF. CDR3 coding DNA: TGTGCCAGCAGCTCTAGAGGCGGGATCGGGGAGCTGTTTTTT.

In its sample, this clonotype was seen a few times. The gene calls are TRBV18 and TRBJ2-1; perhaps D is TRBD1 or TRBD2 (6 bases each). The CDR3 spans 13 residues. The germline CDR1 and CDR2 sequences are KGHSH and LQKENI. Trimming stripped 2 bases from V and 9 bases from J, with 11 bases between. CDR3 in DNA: TGTGCCAGCTCACCAGGGGGGCAGGGTGAGCAGTTCTTC. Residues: CASSPGGQGEQFF.

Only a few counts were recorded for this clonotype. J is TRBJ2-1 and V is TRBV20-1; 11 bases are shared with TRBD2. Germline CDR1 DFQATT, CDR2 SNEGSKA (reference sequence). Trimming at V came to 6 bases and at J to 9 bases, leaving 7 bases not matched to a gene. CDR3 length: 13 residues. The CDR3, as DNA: TGCAGTGCCACAGGACTAGCGGGTAGTGAGCAGTTCTTC. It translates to CSATGLAGSEQFF.

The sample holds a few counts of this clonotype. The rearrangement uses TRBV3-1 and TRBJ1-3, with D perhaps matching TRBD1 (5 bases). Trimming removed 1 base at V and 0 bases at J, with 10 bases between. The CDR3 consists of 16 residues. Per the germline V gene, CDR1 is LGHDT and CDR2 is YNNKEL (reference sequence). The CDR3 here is CASSQGDGHSGNTIYF. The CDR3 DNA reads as TGTGCCAGCAGCCAAGGGGACGGACACTCTGGAAACACCATATATTTT.

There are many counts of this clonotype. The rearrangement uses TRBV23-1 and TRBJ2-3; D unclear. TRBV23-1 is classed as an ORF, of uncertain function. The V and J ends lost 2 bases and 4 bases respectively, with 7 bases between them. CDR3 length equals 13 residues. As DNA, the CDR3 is TGCGCCAGCAGTCAAGAAGTCCCAGATACGCAGTATTTT. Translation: CASSQEVPDTQYF.

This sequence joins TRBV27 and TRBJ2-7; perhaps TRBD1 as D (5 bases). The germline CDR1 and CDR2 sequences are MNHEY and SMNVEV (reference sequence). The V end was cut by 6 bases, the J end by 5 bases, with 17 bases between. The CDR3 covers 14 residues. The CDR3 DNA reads TGTGCCAGCAGGTTGGTAGGGGCGAAAAACGAGCAGTACTTC. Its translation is CASRLVGAKNEQYF.

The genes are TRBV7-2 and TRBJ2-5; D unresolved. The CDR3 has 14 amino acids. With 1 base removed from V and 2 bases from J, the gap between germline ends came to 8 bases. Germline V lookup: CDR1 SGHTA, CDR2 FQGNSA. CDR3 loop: CASSLVAYQETQYF. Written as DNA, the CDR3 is TGTGCCAGCAGCTTAGTAGCCTATCAAGAGACCCAGTACTTC.